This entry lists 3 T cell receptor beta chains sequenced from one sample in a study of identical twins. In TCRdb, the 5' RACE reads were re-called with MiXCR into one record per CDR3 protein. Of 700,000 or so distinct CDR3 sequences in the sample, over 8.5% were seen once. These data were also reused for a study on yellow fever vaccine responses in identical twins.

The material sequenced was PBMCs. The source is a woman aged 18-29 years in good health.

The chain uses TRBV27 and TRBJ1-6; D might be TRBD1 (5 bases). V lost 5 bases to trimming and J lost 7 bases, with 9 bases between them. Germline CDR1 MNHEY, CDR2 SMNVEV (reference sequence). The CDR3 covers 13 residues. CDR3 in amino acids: CASSIAGNSPLHF. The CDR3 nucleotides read TGTGCCAGCAGTATAGCAGGGAATTCACCCCTCCACTTT.

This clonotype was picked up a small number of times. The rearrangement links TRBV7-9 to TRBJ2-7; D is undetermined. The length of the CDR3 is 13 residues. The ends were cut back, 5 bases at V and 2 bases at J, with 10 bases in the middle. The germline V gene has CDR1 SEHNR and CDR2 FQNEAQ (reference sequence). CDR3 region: CASSPTFTYEQYF. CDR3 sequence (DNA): TGTGCCAGCAGCCCGACTTTCACCTACGAGCAGTACTTC.

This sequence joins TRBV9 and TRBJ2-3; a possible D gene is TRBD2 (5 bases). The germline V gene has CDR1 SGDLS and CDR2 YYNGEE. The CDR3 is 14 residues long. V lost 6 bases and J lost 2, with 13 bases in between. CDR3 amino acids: CASKGEGITDTQYF. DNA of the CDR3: TGTGCCAGCAAAGGTGAGGGCATCACAGATACGCAGTATTTT.